The rows below give T cell receptor beta chains drawn from one sample of a study of blood T cell repertoires in COVID-19. Clones were read by immunoSEQ multiplex PCR, and TCRdb kept only the in-frame ones, dropping some. The data contain 250,000 to 350,000 clones, approximately 90% of them singletons. Sequencing input: peripheral blood. These receptors were obtained from a woman aged 50 to 60 who had recovered from COVID-19. Each CDR3 is given with its conserved first and last residue.

V	CDR3
TRBV10-3	CAISDEGAGNSPLHF
TRBV19	CASSRGGLGLSEAFF
TRBV28	CASSFDRGQGYTF
TRBV5-1	CASSLTGDSPLHF
TRBV3-1/TRBV3-2	CASSQGLTGGNTEAFF
TRBV9	CASSGSVAGGGDEQYF
TRBV11-3	CASSFDYAETQYF
TRBV4-1	CASSRTGEGAGNTIYF
TRBV7-9	CASSPDGAPTRSGYTF
TRBV4-3	CASSQGTVTSTDTQYF
TRBV7-6	CASARPQAGPNTGELFF